These T cell receptor beta chains were read from a single sample in a study of Graves' ophthalmopathy and Graves' hyperthyroidism. Each CDR3 protein is one row after TCRdb ran MiXCR on the multiplex PCR reads. The table lists 350,000 to 450,000 distinct CDR3 sequences, approximately 16% of them singletons, with roughly 1.5% in the top ten. The sample was peripheral blood. The source of these receptors is a woman younger than 35 with Graves' ophthalmopathy. CDR3s include the opening cysteine and the closing phenylalanine or tryptophan. D genes are given only for firm matches. For some rows the clone size is stated as once, few or many, or as a class when expanded; others skip it.

many | TRBJ2-4 | . | TRBV28 | CASRLDSLNIQYF | TGTGCCAGCAGGTTGGACAGTTTAAACATTCAGTACTTC
. | TRBJ2-2 | . | TRBV2 | CAPGLYTGELFF | TGTGCCCCCGGTTTGTACACCGGGGAGCTGTTTTTT
many | TRBJ2-7 | . | TRBV14 | CASSRAGALYEQYF | TGTGCCAGCAGCCGAGCAGGAGCGCTTTACGAGCAGTACTTC
. | TRBJ1-6 | TRBD1 | TRBV24-1 | CATPGRMDRGNNSPLHF | TGTGCCACCCCTGGACGTATGGACAGGGGGAATAATTCACCCCTCCACTTT
. | TRBJ1-3 | . | TRBV27 | CASSSAGSSGNTIYF | TGTGCCAGCAGTTCGGCCGGAAGCTCTGGAAACACCATATATTTT
many | TRBJ1-1 | . | TRBV6-5 | CASSNPIESFF | TGTGCCAGCAGTAACCCGATTGAGAGTTTCTTT
. | TRBJ2-7 | TRBD2 | TRBV11-2 | CASSLGLAGALSYEQYF | TGTGCCAGCAGCTTAGGACTAGCGGGGGCCCTCTCCTACGAGCAGTACTTC
many | TRBJ1-5 | . | TRBV20-1 | CSAREGQPQHF | TGCAGTGCTAGAGAGGGTCAGCCCCAGCATTTT
few | TRBJ2-2 | . | TRBV20-1 | CSAVPFGENTGELFF | TGCAGTGCTGTCCCCTTCGGGGAGAACACCGGGGAGCTGTTTTTT
few | TRBJ2-7 | TRBD2 | TRBV7-2 | CASSWELSSGREQYF | TGTGCCAGCAGCTGGGAGCTCTCTAGCGGGAGGGAGCAGTACTTC
many | TRBJ2-7 | TRBD2 | TRBV7-7 | CASSIGTSGSYEQYF | TGTGCTAGCAGCATTGGGACTAGCGGGAGTTACGAGCAGTACTTC
many | TRBJ2-7 | . | TRBV9 | CASSVGLAGPSYEQYF | TGTGCCAGCAGCGTAGGGCTAGCCGGACCCTCCTACGAGCAGTACTTC
many | TRBJ2-2 | TRBD2 | TRBV13 | CASSLRTSGRTGELFF | TGTGCCAGCAGCCTTAGGACTAGCGGGAGGACCGGGGAGCTGTTTTTT
many | TRBJ2-7 | TRBD2 | TRBV6-2/TRBV6-3 | CASSYTSASYEQYF | TGTGCCAGCAGTTACACTAGCGCCTCCTACGAGCAGTACTTC
many | TRBJ1-6 | . | TRBV28 | CASSGPLGHSPLHF | TGTGCCAGCAGTGGGCCCCTGGGGCATTCACCCCTCCACTTT
many | TRBJ2-7 | TRBD2 | TRBV6-5 | CASTPGGGIYEQYF | TGTGCCAGCACTCCGGGGGGTGGGATTTACGAGCAGTACTTC
. | TRBJ2-5 | TRBD1 | TRBV7-2 | CASSTGTGQGRETQYF | TGTGCCAGCAGCACGGGGACAGGTCAGGGTAGAGAGACCCAGTACTTC
many | TRBJ2-2 | TRBD2 | TRBV6-5 | CASNPSGRNTGELFF | TGTGCCAGCAACCCTAGCGGGAGGAACACCGGGGAGCTGTTTTTT
. | TRBJ2-7 | . | TRBV20-1 | CSARVTKNEQYF | TGCAGTGCTAGGGTGACAAAGAACGAGCAGTACTTC
. | TRBJ2-7 | TRBD2 | TRBV4-1 | CASSHSGGSEQYF | TGCGCCAGCAGCCACTCAGGCGGGAGCGAGCAGTACTTC
. | TRBJ2-7 | TRBD1 | TRBV6-1 | CASSHPGQGVFEQYF | TGTGCCAGCAGCCATCCGGGACAGGGGGTTTTCGAGCAGTACTTC
many | TRBJ1-6 | TRBD1 | TRBV20-1 | CSALGQERTFNSPLHF | TGCAGTGCCTTAGGACAGGAACGCACCTTTAATTCACCCCTCCACTTT
once | TRBJ1-1 | TRBD1 | TRBV6-1 | CASSGPGTGFLEAFF | TGTGCCAGCAGTGGACCCGGGACAGGGTTCCTTGAAGCTTTCTTT
. | TRBJ2-2 | . | TRBV6-2/TRBV6-3 | CASSPLAQGELFF | TGTGCCAGCAGTCCGCTAGCGCAAGGGGAGCTGTTTTTT